The entry below gives a single T cell receptor (beta chain) sequence along with its context. Its antigen is as yet unknown. The data are from a study of T cells in tuberculosis. Study-wide points: Shorter CDR3-alpha in active tuberculosis partly drove smaller distances. Cases with active tuberculosis were adults, while controls were adolescents. GMM-specific TCRs were nearer to active tuberculosis alpha repertoires, suggesting expansion.

The CDR3 runs 16 residues. Germline CDR1 reads SGHDN; CDR2 reads FVKESK. The ends were cut back, 0 bases at V and 1 base at J, with 9 bases in the middle. The data were produced by immunoSEQ multiplex PCR, yet TCRdb's version contains in-frame clones alone and is incomplete. The table has fewer than 35,000 clones, about 82% seen once. Specified time point: new active TB diagnosis, blood taken before or within 7 days of starting treatment. Each patient had positive sputum smear microscopy and/or positive culture. The gene calls are TRBV14 and TRBJ2-2; D is unresolved. This material consisted of PBMCs, taken at tuberculosis diagnosis. The clonotype originates from an adult with tuberculosis. The CDR3 DNA follows: TGTGCCAGCAGCCAAGAACAGTTACTGAACACCGGGGAGCTGTTTTTT. This sequence encodes CASSQEQLLNTGELFF.